Sequencing of this T cell receptor (beta chain) was carried out in a study of shared clonotypes between healthy human individuals. As for the study in general: Participating donors consisted of a couple of women and a few men aged 18 to 49. General study results and limits: A limitation of the genetic and exposure-history diversity represented arose from few donors.

A note on this clone: Its antigen is still unknown.

Tens of millions of PBMCs were counted before genomic DNA extraction. Genomic DNA per cell subset filled all wells of several immunoSEQ plates. Only in-frame clones appear in the TCRdb table, and some are missing; sequencing was by immunoSEQ multiplex PCR. Found here are fewer than 700,000 clones, roughly 79% of them singletons; the top ten hold about 12%. The CDR3 contains 15 residues. Germline assignment: CDR1 MGHDK and CDR2 SYGVNS. V lost 4 bases, J lost 3 bases, and 6 bases stayed unmatched. The V and J genes are TRBV25-1 and TRBJ2-5; TRBD1 aligns across 9 bases. This sequence originates from a woman aged 35 to 49 in good health. Some clones in this sample may be carry-over from other donors' samples. Sequences were obtained from PBMCs. CDR3 nucleotides: TGTGCCAGCAGTGGCGACCGGGACAGGGAAGAGACCCAGTACTTC. It specifies CASSGDRDREETQYF.